Listed below are T cell receptor beta chains from one sample, sequenced in a study of T-cell memory formation after mild COVID-19. Each CDR3 protein gets one entry after TCRdb re-called the 5' RACE reads with MiXCR. The sample gives a few hundred thousand distinct CDR3 sequences, around a fifth of which show up once; around 12% is in the top ten. Material for sequencing was PBMCs or a T cell subset sorted from them (not recorded which). The receptor set was obtained from an adult woman who had mild COVID-19 (a few samples of this study predate the infection). Cell type and time point are not known. The CDR3 runs from the conserved cysteine through the conserved F or W. The D gene is left open where the match is weak. Clone size is stated in some rows and not others, as once, few, many or a class when expanded.

clone size: few; V gene: TRBV5-1; J gene: TRBJ1-1; D gene: .; CDR3 DNA: TGCGCCAGCGCATTCAGGTATCTACGCCAGGGGAGGTTGAACACTGAAGCTTTCTTT; CDR3 protein: CASAFRYLRQGRLNTEAFF
clone size: few; V gene: TRBV4-2; J gene: TRBJ2-1; D gene: .; CDR3 DNA: TGTGCCAGCAGCCAATCGGGGTCGGGCTTTCTTGGCGGGGAGCAGTTCTTC; CDR3 protein: CASSQSGSGFLGGEQFF
clone size: few; V gene: TRBV9; J gene: TRBJ2-1; D gene: TRBD2; CDR3 DNA: TGTGCCAGCAGCGCAAGCGGGGCAGAGTACAATGAGCAGTTCTTC; CDR3 protein: CASSASGAEYNEQFF
clone size: many; V gene: TRBV10-3; J gene: TRBJ2-7; D gene: TRBD1; CDR3 DNA: TGTGCCATCAGTGAGTCGGCTAAGGACAGGGAATTTATCTCCTCCTACGAGCAGTACTTC; CDR3 protein: CAISESAKDREFISSYEQYF
clone size: .; V gene: TRBV6-1; J gene: TRBJ1-5; D gene: .; CDR3 DNA: TGTGCCAGCAGTGAGTCGGGGCGTTCCCAGCCCCAGCATTTT; CDR3 protein: CASSESGRSQPQHF
clone size: few; V gene: TRBV5-1; J gene: TRBJ2-7; D gene: .; CDR3 DNA: TGCGCCAGCAGCCGGGACGGACAATCCTACGAGCAGTACTTC; CDR3 protein: CASSRDGQSYEQYF
clone size: .; V gene: TRBV20-1; J gene: TRBJ1-2; D gene: TRBD1; CDR3 DNA: TGCAGTGCTAGAGATTTGAGGACAGGGCATGGCTACACCTTC; CDR3 protein: CSARDLRTGHGYTF
clone size: .; V gene: TRBV24-1; J gene: TRBJ2-1; D gene: .; CDR3 DNA: TGTGCCACCAGTGGTTTCTTTGATAGGGAGCAGTTCTTC; CDR3 protein: CATSGFFDREQFF
clone size: few; V gene: TRBV5-1; J gene: TRBJ1-1; D gene: .; CDR3 DNA: TGCGCCAGCAGCCTGAAGACATGGGACACTGAAGCTTTCTTT; CDR3 protein: CASSLKTWDTEAFF
clone size: .; V gene: TRBV6-8; J gene: TRBJ1-2; D gene: .; CDR3 DNA: TGTGCCAGCAGTTACTCTCGGCAGGACGGCTTCTATGGCTACACCTTC; CDR3 protein: CASSYSRQDGFYGYTF
clone size: .; V gene: TRBV4-1; J gene: TRBJ1-5; D gene: TRBD1; CDR3 DNA: TGCGCCAGCAGCCAGACCCGGTCCAGGGGGAAGAATCAGCCCCAGCATTTT; CDR3 protein: CASSQTRSRGKNQPQHF
clone size: few; V gene: TRBV12-3/TRBV12-4; J gene: TRBJ1-4; D gene: .; CDR3 DNA: TGTGCCAGCAGTGGACTAGAGGAAAAACTGTTTTTT; CDR3 protein: CASSGLEEKLFF
clone size: .; V gene: TRBV7-6; J gene: TRBJ1-1; D gene: .; CDR3 DNA: TGTGCCAGCAGCCCGGGGGAGAACACTGAAGCTTTCTTT; CDR3 protein: CASSPGENTEAFF
clone size: many; V gene: TRBV6-1; J gene: TRBJ2-1; D gene: .; CDR3 DNA: TGTGCCAGCAAAGTAGGGCTGAGACCGCAGTTCTTC; CDR3 protein: CASKVGLRPQFF
clone size: .; V gene: TRBV12-3/TRBV12-4; J gene: TRBJ2-7; D gene: .; CDR3 DNA: TGTGCCAGCAGTTCGGTGGGCTCCTACGAGCAGTACTTC; CDR3 protein: CASSSVGSYEQYF